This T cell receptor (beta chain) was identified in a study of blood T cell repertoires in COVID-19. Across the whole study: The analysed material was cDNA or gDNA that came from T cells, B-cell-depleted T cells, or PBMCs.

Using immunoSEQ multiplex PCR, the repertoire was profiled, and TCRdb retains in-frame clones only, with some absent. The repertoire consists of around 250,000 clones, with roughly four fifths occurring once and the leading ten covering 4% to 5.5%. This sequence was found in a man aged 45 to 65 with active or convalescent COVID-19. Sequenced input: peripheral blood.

CDR3 sequence reads: CASSYSSTNTEAFF. The CDR3 DNA reads as TGTGCCAGCAGTTACTCGTCTACGAACACTGAAGCTTTCTTT. The rearrangement links TRBV6-6 to TRBJ1-1; D remains ambiguous. CDR3 length: 14 residues. Germline-derived CDR1 and CDR2 are MNHNY and SVGAGI (reference sequence). V was cut by 0 bases and J by 1 base, with 6 bases left in between.